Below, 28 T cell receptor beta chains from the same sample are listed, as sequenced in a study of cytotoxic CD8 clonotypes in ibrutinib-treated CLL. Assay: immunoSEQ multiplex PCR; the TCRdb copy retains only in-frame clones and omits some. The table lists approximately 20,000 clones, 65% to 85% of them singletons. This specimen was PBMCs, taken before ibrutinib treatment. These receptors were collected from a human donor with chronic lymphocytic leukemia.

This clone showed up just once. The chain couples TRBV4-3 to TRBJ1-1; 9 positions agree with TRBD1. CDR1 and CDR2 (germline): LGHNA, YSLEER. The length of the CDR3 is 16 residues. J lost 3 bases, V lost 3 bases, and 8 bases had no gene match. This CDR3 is CASSHPGTGQDTEAFF. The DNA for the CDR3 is TGCGCCAGCAGCCACCCCGGGACAGGGCAGGACACTGAAGCTTTCTTT.

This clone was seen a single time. Here the CDR3 reads CASSSQDLYNEQFF. The CDR3 coding sequence is TGTGCCAGCAGCTCGCAGGACCTATACAATGAGCAGTTCTTC. V usage is TRBV11-3 and J usage is TRBJ2-1; no clear D. V was cut by 4 bases and J by 4 bases, with 11 bases left in between. CDR1 and CDR2 from the germline V gene are SGHNT and YENEEA. The CDR3 covers 14 residues.

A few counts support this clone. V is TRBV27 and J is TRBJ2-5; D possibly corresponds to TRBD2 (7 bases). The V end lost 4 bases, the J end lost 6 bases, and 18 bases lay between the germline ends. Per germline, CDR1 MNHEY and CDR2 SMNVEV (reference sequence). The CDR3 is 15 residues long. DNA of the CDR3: TGTGCCAGCAGTTCCCCTGAGGGGGGGTGGCAGACCCAGTACTTC. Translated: CASSSPEGGWQTQYF.

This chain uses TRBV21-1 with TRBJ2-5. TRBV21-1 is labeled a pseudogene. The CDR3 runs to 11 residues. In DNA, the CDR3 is TGTGCCAGCAGCAAAGGAGAGACCCAGTACTTC. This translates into CASSKGETQYF.

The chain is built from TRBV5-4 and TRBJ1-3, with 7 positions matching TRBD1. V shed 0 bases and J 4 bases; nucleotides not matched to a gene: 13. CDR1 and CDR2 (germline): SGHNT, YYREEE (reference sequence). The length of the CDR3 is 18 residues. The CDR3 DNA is TGTGCCAGCAGCTTGGGAATTGCTTGGGACAGTCCCGGAAACACCATATATTTT. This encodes CASSLGIAWDSPGNTIYF.

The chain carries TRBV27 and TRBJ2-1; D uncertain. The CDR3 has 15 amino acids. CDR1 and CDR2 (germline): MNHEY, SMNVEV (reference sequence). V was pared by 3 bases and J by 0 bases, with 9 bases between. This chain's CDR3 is CASSFRVSSYNEQFF. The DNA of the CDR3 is TGTGCCAGCAGTTTCCGGGTGAGCTCCTACAATGAGCAGTTCTTC.

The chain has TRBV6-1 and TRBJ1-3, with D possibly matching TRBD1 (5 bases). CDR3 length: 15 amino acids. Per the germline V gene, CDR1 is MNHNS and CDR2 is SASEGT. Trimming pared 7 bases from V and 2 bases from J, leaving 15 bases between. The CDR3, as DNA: TGTGCCAGCACTCGTGGGGGAGAAACTGGAAACACCATATATTTT. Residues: CASTRGGETGNTIYF.

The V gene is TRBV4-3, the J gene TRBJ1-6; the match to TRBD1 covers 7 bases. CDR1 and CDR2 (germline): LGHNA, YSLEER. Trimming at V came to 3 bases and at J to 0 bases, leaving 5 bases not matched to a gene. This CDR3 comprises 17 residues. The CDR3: CASSQQGVPSYNSPLHF. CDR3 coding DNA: TGCGCCAGCAGCCAGCAGGGGGTCCCCTCCTATAATTCACCCCTCCACTTT.

The CDR3, as DNA: TGTGCCAGCAGCTTGAATCCGGGACCGGCGGAGACCCAGTACTTC. Protein: CASSLNPGPAETQYF. This chain joins TRBV5-6 and TRBJ2-5; perhaps D is TRBD1 or TRBD2 (5 bases each). The CDR3 has 15 amino acids. Trimming cost V 1 base and J 5 bases, with 15 bases left between them. Germline values: CDR1 SGHDT, CDR2 YYEEEE. The complete variable domain, with remaining parts taken from reference TRBV5-6 and TRBJ2-5, reads DAGVTQSPTHLIKTRGQQVTLRCSPKSGHDTVSWYQQALGQGPQFIFQYYEEEERQRGNFPDRFSGHQFPNYSSELNVNALLLGDSALYLCASSLNPGPAETQYFGPGTRLLVL.

CDR3 sequence: CASSQERRREKAFF. The CDR3 region has the DNA TGTGCCAGCAGCCAAGAACGCCGTCGAGAGAAAGCTTTCTTT. The chain is built from TRBV14 and TRBJ1-1; no reliable D call. CDR1 SGHDN and CDR2 FVKESK come from the germline V gene. CDR3 length equals 14 residues. The germline V and J ends were trimmed by 0 bases and 9 bases, with 14 bases remaining between them.

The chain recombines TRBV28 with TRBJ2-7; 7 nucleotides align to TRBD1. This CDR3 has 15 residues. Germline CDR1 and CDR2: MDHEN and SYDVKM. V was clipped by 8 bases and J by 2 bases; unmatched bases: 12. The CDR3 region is CASGDREHRTYEQYF. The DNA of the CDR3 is TGTGCCAGCGGTGACAGGGAACATCGGACCTACGAGCAGTACTTC.

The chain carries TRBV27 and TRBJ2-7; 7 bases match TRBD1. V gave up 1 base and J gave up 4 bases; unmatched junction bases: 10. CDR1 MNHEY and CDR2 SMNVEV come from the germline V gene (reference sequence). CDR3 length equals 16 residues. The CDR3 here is CASSLFPRGKLYEQYF. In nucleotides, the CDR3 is TGTGCCAGCAGTTTATTTCCCAGGGGGAAGTTGTACGAGCAGTACTTC.

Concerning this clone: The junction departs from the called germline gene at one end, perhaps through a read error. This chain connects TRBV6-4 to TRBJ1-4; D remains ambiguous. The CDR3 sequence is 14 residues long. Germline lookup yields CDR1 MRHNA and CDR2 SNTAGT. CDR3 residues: CASRDRIGNGKLFF. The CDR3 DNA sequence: TGTGCCAGCAGGGACCGGATCGGGAATGGAAAACTGTTTTTT.

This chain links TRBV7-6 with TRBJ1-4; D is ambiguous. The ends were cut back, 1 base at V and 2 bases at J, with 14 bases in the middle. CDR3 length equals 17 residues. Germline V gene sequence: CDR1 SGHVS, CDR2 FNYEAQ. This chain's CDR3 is CASSLGAGGGTNEKLFF. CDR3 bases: TGTGCCAGCAGCTTAGGGGCCGGCGGAGGGACTAATGAAAAACTGTTTTTT.

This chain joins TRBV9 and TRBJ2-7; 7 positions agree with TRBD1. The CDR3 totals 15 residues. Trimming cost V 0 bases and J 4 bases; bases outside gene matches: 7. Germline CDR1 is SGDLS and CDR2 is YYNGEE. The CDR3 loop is CASSVGGQSTYEQYF. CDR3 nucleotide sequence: TGTGCCAGCAGCGTAGGGGGACAGTCTACTTACGAGCAGTACTTC.

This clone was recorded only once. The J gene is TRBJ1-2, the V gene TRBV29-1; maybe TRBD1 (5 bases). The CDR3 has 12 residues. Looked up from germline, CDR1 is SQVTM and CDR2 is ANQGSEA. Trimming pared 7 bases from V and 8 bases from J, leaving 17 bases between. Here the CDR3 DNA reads TGCAGCGGGGGGAACGGGGGAAACGGCTACACCTTC. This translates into CSGGNGGNGYTF.

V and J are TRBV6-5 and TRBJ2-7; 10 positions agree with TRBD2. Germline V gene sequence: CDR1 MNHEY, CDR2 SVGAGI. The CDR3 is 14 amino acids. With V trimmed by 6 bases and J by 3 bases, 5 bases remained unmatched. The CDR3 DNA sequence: TGTGCCAGCAGCCTTAGCGGGGGGAGCTACGAGCAGTACTTC. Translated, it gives CASSLSGGSYEQYF.

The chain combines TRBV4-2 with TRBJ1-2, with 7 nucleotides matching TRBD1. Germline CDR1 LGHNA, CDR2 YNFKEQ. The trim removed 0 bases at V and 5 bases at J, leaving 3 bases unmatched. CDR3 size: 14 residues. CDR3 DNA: TGTGCCAGCAGCCAAGACAGGGGGTTTTATGGCTACACCTTC. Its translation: CASSQDRGFYGYTF.

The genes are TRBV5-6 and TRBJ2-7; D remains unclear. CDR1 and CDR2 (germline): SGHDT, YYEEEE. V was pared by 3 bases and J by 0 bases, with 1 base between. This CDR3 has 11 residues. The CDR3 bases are TGTGCCAGCAGCTCCTCCTACGAGCAGTACTTC. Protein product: CASSSSYEQYF.

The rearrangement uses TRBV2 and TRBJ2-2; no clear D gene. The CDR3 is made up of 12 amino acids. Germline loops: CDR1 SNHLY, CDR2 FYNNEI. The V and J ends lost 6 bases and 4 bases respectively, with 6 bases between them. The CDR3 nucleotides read TGTGCCAGCAGGGATCTCACCGGGGAGCTGTTTTTT. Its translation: CASRDLTGELFF.

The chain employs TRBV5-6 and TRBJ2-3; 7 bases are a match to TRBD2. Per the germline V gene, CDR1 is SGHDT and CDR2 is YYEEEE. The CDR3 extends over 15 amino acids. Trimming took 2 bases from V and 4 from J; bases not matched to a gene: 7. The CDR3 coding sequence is TGTGCCAGCAGCTTCGTTAGCGGGCGGTCAGATACGCAGTATTTT. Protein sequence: CASSFVSGRSDTQYF.

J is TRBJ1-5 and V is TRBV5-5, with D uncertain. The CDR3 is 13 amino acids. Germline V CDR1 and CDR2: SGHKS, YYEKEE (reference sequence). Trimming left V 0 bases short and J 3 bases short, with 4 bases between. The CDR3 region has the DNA TGTGCCAGCAGCTTGGGTCCCAATCAGCCCCAGCATTTT. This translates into CASSLGPNQPQHF.

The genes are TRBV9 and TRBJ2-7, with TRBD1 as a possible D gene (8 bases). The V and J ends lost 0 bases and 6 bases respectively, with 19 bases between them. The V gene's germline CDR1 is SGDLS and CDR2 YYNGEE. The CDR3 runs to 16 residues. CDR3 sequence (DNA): TGTGCCAGCAGCGTAGATCACTACAGGGGGGGACTCGAGCAGTACTTC. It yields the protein CASSVDHYRGGLEQYF.

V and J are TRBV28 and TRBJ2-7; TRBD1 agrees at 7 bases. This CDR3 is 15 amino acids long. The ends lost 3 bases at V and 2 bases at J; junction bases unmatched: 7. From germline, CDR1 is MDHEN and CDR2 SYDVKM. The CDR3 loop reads CASSFSDRSTYEQYF. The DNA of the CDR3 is TGTGCCAGCAGTTTCTCGGACAGGTCAACCTACGAGCAGTACTTC.

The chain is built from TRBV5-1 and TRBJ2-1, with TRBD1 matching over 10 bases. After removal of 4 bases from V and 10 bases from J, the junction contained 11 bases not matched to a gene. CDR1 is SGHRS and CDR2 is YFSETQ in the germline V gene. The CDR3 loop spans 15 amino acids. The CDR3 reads CASSPGQGVWEEQFF. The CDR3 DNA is TGCGCCAGCAGCCCCGGACAGGGGGTCTGGGAGGAGCAGTTCTTC.

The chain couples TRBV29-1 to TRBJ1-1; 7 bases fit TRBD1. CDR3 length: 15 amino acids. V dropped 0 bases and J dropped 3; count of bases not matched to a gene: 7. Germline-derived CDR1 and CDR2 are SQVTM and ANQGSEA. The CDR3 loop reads CSVEDQGRGYTEAFF. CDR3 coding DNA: TGCAGCGTTGAAGATCAGGGCAGGGGGTACACTGAAGCTTTCTTT.

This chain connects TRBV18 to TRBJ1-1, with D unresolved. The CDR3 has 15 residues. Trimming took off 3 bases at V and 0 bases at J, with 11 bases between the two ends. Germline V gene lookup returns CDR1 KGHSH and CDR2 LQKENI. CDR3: CASSPRTAMNTEAFF. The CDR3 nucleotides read TGTGCCAGCTCACCCCGGACGGCGATGAACACTGAAGCTTTCTTT.

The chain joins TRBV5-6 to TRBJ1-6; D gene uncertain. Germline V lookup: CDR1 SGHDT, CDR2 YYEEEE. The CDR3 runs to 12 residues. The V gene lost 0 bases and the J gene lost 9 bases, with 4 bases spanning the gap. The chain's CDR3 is CASSLERSPLHF. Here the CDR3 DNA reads TGTGCCAGCAGCTTGGAGCGTTCACCCCTCCACTTT.